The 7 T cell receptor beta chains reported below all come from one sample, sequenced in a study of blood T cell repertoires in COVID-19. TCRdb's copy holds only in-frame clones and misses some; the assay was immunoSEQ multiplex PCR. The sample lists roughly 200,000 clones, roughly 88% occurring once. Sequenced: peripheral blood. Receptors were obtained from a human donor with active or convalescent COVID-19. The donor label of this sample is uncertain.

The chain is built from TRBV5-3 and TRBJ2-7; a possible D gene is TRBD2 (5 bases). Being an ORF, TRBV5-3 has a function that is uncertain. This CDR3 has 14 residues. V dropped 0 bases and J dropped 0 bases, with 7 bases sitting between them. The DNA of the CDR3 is TGTGCCAGAAGCTTGGAGCGGAGCTCCTACGAGCAGTACTTC. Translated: CARSLERSSYEQYF.

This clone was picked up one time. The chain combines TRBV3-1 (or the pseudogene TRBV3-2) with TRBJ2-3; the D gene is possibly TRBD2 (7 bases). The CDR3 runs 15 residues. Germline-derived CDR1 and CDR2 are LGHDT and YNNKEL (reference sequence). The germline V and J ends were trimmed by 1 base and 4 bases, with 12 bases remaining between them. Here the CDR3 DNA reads TGTGCCAGCAGCCAAGGTGGGGGGGCCCCAGATACGCAGTATTTT. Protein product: CASSQGGGAPDTQYF.

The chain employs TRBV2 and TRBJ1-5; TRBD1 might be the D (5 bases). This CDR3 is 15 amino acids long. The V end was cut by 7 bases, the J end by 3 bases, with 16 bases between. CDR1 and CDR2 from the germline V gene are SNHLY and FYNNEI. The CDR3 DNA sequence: TGTGCCAGCACCTTTGACAGTACCGTCAATCAGCCCCAGCATTTT. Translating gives CASTFDSTVNQPQHF.

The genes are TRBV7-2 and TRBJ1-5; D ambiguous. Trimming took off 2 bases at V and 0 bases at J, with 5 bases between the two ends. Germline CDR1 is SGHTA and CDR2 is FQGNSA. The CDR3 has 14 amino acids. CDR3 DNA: TGTGCCAGCAGCTTACAGAATAGCAATCAGCCCCAGCATTTT. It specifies CASSLQNSNQPQHF.

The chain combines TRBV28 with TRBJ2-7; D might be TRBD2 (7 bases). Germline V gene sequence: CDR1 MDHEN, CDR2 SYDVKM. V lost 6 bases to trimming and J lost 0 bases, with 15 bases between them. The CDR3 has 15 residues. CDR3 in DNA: TGTGCCAGCAGGCCCCTCGGGGGGCGCTCCTACGAGCAGTACTTC. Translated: CASRPLGGRSYEQYF.

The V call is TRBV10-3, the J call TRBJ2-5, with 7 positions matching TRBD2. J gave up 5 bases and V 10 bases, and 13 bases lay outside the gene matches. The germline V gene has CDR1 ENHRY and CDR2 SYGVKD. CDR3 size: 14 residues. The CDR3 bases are TGTGCCACCCGAGCGGGGTCCGTGGGGGAGACCCAGTACTTC. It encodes CATRAGSVGETQYF.

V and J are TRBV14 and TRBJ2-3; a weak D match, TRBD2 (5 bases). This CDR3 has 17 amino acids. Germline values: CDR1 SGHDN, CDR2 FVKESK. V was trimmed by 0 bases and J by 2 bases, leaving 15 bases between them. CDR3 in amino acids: CASSQDHERNITDTQYF. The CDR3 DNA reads TGTGCCAGCAGCCAAGATCACGAGCGGAACATCACAGATACGCAGTATTTT.